The 28 T cell receptor beta chains in this list originate from one sample, sequenced in a study of blood T cell repertoires in COVID-19. The protocol was immunoSEQ multiplex PCR, while the TCRdb copy is restricted to in-frame clones and leaves out a portion. This table has 30,000 to 40,000 clones, approximately 85% appearing once. Sequencing used peripheral blood. The receptor set was obtained from a human donor in a cohort sampled during active COVID-19.

The chain employs TRBV18 and TRBJ1-3; 10 nucleotides agree with TRBD1. After removal of 3 bases from V and 2 bases from J, the junction contained 1 base not matched to a gene. This CDR3 has 15 residues. Germline CDR1 reads KGHSH; CDR2 reads LQKENI. The CDR3 DNA sequence: TGTGCCAGCTCACCGGGGACAGGGGCTGGAAACACCATATATTTT. It is translated as CASSPGTGAGNTIYF. The full variable domain, its missing parts supplied by reference TRBV18 and TRBJ1-3, is NAGVMQNPRHLVRRRGQEARLRCSPMKGHSHVYWYRQLPEEGLKFMVYLQKENIIDESGMPKERFSAEFPKEGPSILRIQQVVRGDSAAYFCASSPGTGAGNTIYFGEGSWLTVV.

CDR3 protein: CASSEGQGRGWANEQFF. In DNA, the CDR3 is TGTGCCAGCAGTGAGGGACAGGGTAGGGGGTGGGCCAATGAGCAGTTCTTC. The chain links TRBV6-1 to TRBJ2-1, with 9 bases that match TRBD1. The length of the CDR3 is 17 residues. V lost 3 bases, J lost 6 bases, and 12 bases stayed unmatched. CDR1 and CDR2 from the germline V gene are MNHNS and SASEGT.

This clone has just one count. V is TRBV20-1 and J is TRBJ1-4; D is undetermined. From germline, CDR1 is DFQATT and CDR2 SNEGSKA (reference sequence). The length of the CDR3 is 12 residues. V lost 3 bases to trimming and J lost 11 bases, with 13 bases between them. The CDR3 sequence is CSASAGSGKLFF. The DNA of the CDR3 is TGCAGTGCTAGTGCCGGGTCCGGGAAACTGTTTTTT.

The CDR3, as DNA: TGTGCCATCAGTAGTCTAGCGGGGGGCACAGATACGCAGTATTTT. Translation: CAISSLAGGTDTQYF. The rearrangement joins TRBV10-3 to TRBJ2-3; 10 nucleotides match TRBD2. CDR3 length: 15 residues. V dropped 5 bases and J dropped 1; count of bases not matched to a gene: 3. Germline V lookup: CDR1 ENHRY, CDR2 SYGVKD.

J is TRBJ2-7 and V is TRBV5-1, with D possibly TRBD1 on 5 matching bases. The CDR3 consists of 15 residues. The germline V gene encodes CDR1 SGHRS and CDR2 YFSETQ. Trimming cost V 0 bases and J 6 bases, with 16 bases left between them. CDR3 residues: CASSLVGQARGEQYF. DNA for the CDR3: TGCGCCAGCAGCTTGGTGGGGCAGGCGCGTGGCGAGCAGTACTTC. The entire variable domain, with the rest obtained from reference TRBV5-1 and TRBJ2-7, is as follows: KAGVTQTPRYLIKTRGQQVTLSCSPISGHRSVSWYQQTPGQGLQFLFEYFSETQRNKGNFPGRFSGRQFSNSRSEMNVSTLELGDSALYLCASSLVGQARGEQYFGPGTRLTVT.

The rearrangement joins TRBV5-1 to TRBJ2-1; TRBD1 aligns across 8 bases. The CDR3 sequence is 16 residues long. Germline V gene data show CDR1 as SGHRS and CDR2 as YFSETQ. V gave up 0 bases and J gave up 4 bases; unmatched junction bases: 6. CDR3 sequence (DNA): TGCGCCAGCAGCTTGGGCTGGACAGGGTCTTACAATGAGCAGTTCTTC. Protein product: CASSLGWTGSYNEQFF.

The chain employs TRBV5-6 and TRBJ2-5; 8 positions agree with TRBD1. Germline lookup yields CDR1 SGHDT and CDR2 YYEEEE. The CDR3 spans 15 residues. The V gene end was trimmed by 4 bases and the J gene end by 3 bases; junction bases not matched to a gene: 8. The CDR3, as DNA: TGTGCCAGCAGCAACCGGTACAGGGGGGAAGAGACCCAGTACTTC. Amino acids: CASSNRYRGEETQYF.

This sequence joins TRBV7-8 and TRBJ2-5; 7 bases fit TRBD2. This CDR3 is built from 17 residues. After removal of 5 bases from V and 5 bases from J, the junction contained 17 bases not matched to a gene. Germline CDR1 SGHVS, CDR2 FQNEAQ. CDR3 sequence: CASSQGSGARVGETQYF. CDR3 DNA: TGTGCCAGCAGCCAAGGGAGCGGGGCGCGGGTTGGGGAGACCCAGTACTTC.

DNA of the CDR3: TGTGCCAGTAGTCCTACAGGGGGTGGTACTGAAGCTTTCTTT. It is translated as CASSPTGGGTEAFF. The chain couples TRBV19 to TRBJ1-1; 8 bases are shared with TRBD1. The junction had 7 bases not matched to a gene; V was cut back by 5 bases and J by 5 bases. This CDR3 spans 14 amino acids. CDR1 is LNHDA, CDR2 SQIVND, per germline (reference sequence).

The chain couples TRBV6-6 to TRBJ2-3; 10 bases line up with TRBD2. This CDR3 is 14 amino acids long. CDR1 is MNHNY, CDR2 SVGAGI, per germline (reference sequence). The V gene end was trimmed by 8 bases and the J gene end by 5 bases; junction bases not matched to a gene: 7. The CDR3 bases are TGTGCCAGCGGGCTAGCGGGGGCAGGAGATACGCAGTATTTT. Protein sequence: CASGLAGAGDTQYF.

V usage is TRBV11-1 and J usage is TRBJ1-5; D is unresolved. Trimming cost V 5 bases and J 6 bases, with 11 bases left between them. Germline V lookup: CDR1 SGHAT, CDR2 FQDESV (reference sequence). The CDR3 consists of 13 residues. CDR3 bases: TGTGCCAGCAGCCCCGACATGGCTCAGCCCCAGCATTTT. This translates into CASSPDMAQPQHF.

This rearrangement joins TRBV6-6 to TRBJ1-1; 11 bases map to TRBD1. There are 12 residues in the CDR3. CDR1 MNHNY and CDR2 SVGAGI come from the germline V gene (reference sequence). Trimming removed 8 bases from V and 4 bases from J; junction bases left unmatched: 0. Written as DNA, the CDR3 is TGTGCCAGCGGGACAGGGGGCACTGAAGCTTTCTTT. Translated, it gives CASGTGGTEAFF.

The CDR3 protein is CASSETGADTQYF. Here the CDR3 DNA reads TGTGCCAGCAGTGAGACTGGAGCAGATACGCAGTATTTT. The genes are TRBV2 and TRBJ2-3; D is unclear. In germline, CDR1 is SNHLY, CDR2 FYNNEI. The CDR3 length is 13 residues. V lost 3 bases and J 4 bases, leaving 8 bases between the germline ends.

The genes are TRBV6-6 and TRBJ2-7; TRBD1 agrees at 7 bases. Looked up from germline, CDR1 is MNHNY and CDR2 is SVGAGI (reference sequence). V shed 6 bases and J 2 bases; nucleotides not matched to a gene: 1. CDR3 length equals 12 residues. The CDR3 DNA reads TGTGCCAGCAGCGGGACAGCCTACGAGCAGTACTTC. Encoded protein: CASSGTAYEQYF.

This chain connects TRBV2 to TRBJ2-5, with a tentative D call TRBD2 (6 bases). Trimming left V 1 base short and J 3 bases short, with 6 bases between. CDR1 is SNHLY and CDR2 is FYNNEI in the germline V gene. There are 13 residues in the CDR3. The CDR3 loop reads CASSEGEEETQYF. The CDR3 DNA is TGTGCCAGCAGTGAAGGGGAGGAAGAGACCCAGTACTTC.

This clone came up a few times. The chain carries TRBV6-6 and TRBJ2-5, with 9 bases matching TRBD2. CDR3 length equals 15 residues. After removal of 4 bases from V and 5 bases from J, the junction contained 8 bases not matched to a gene. Germline-derived CDR1 and CDR2 are MNHNY and SVGAGI (reference sequence). DNA of the CDR3: TGTGCCAGCAGTTCTTCAGCGGGGGGATGGGAGACCCAGTACTTC. Amino acids: CASSSSAGGWETQYF.

V usage is TRBV20-1 and J usage is TRBJ2-3; a possible D gene is TRBD1 (6 bases). Trimming cost V 6 bases and J 10 bases, with 14 bases left between them. The CDR3 totals 11 residues. Germline CDR1 DFQATT, CDR2 SNEGSKA (reference sequence). The chain's CDR3 is CSAPRDTSQYF. CDR3 DNA: TGCAGTGCCCCGAGGGACACGTCGCAGTATTTT.

V and J are TRBV2 and TRBJ2-7; tentatively, D is TRBD2 (5 bases). Trimming cost V 9 bases and J 0 bases, with 18 bases left between them. CDR1 is SNHLY, CDR2 FYNNEI, per germline. This CDR3 region has 15 residues. The CDR3 reads CASTNRGTNSYEQYF. The CDR3 DNA follows: TGTGCCAGTACTAACCGGGGAACGAACTCCTACGAGCAGTACTTC.

The chain joins TRBV5-4 to TRBJ2-1; 9 positions agree with TRBD2. The CDR3 runs 15 residues. Germline V lookup: CDR1 SGHNT, CDR2 YYREEE (reference sequence). The V gene end was trimmed by 0 bases and the J gene end by 5 bases; junction bases not matched to a gene: 3. The CDR3, as DNA: TGTGCCAGCAGCTTGGCCGGACTAGCGAACAATGAGCAGTTCTTC. Its translation: CASSLAGLANNEQFF.

The V gene is TRBV9, the J gene TRBJ1-3; D is unresolved. CDR3 length equals 12 residues. The germline CDR1 and CDR2 sequences are SGDLS and YYNGEE. Between the trimmed V and J ends, which lost 5 bases and 0 bases, there was a span of 3 bases. The CDR3: CASRASGNTIYF. CDR3 nucleotide sequence: TGTGCCAGCAGAGCCTCTGGAAACACCATATATTTT.

The chain carries TRBV5-6 and TRBJ1-6, with 7 bases that match TRBD1. The ends lost 4 bases at V and 7 bases at J; junction bases unmatched: 11. The CDR3 is made up of 16 amino acids. Germline V CDR1 and CDR2: SGHDT, YYEEEE. In DNA form, the CDR3 reads TGTGCCAGCAGCCCTAATGGACAGGTCGGGAATTCACCCCTCCACTTT. Its translation: CASSPNGQVGNSPLHF.

This clone was counted between two and nine times. J is TRBJ1-1 and V is TRBV14; maybe TRBD1 (6 bases). V dropped 3 bases and J dropped 0 bases, with 17 bases sitting between them. The CDR3 contains 17 residues. The germline gives CDR1 SGHDN, CDR2 FVKESK. DNA for the CDR3: TGTGCCAGCAGCCACCTCAAGGGGGGGCTAATGAACACTGAAGCTTTCTTT. Amino acids: CASSHLKGGLMNTEAFF.

This chain uses TRBV20-1 with TRBJ1-1; 8 bases match TRBD1. The CDR3 length is 15 residues. Unmatched junction bases numbered 7, after V lost 3 bases and J lost 1 base. Germline V CDR1 and CDR2: DFQATT, SNEGSKA (reference sequence). CDR3 protein: CSASRAGGANTEAFF. DNA of the CDR3: TGCAGTGCTAGTCGGGCAGGGGGCGCGAACACTGAAGCTTTCTTT.

The chain is built from TRBV18 and TRBJ2-1; tentative D call: TRBD2 (6 bases). Trimming cost V 3 bases and J 9 bases, with 18 bases left between them. Germline V gives CDR1 KGHSH, CDR2 LQKENI. The CDR3 spans 15 residues. CDR3: CASSPPGLPSAEQFF. DNA for the CDR3: TGTGCCAGCTCACCCCCCGGACTACCCAGCGCTGAGCAGTTCTTC. Together with reference TRBV18 and TRBJ2-1, the CDR3 gives the full variable domain: NAGVMQNPRHLVRRRGQEARLRCSPMKGHSHVYWYRQLPEEGLKFMVYLQKENIIDESGMPKERFSAEFPKEGPSILRIQQVVRGDSAAYFCASSPPGLPSAEQFFGPGTRLTVL.

The chain has TRBV2 and TRBJ2-1; TRBD1 aligns across 11 bases. Germline CDR1 reads SNHLY; CDR2 reads FYNNEI. The ends lost 11 bases at V and 9 bases at J; junction bases unmatched: 12. This CDR3 contains 14 residues. The CDR3 bases are TGTGCCGGCTCGGGCTCCGGGACAGGGGGTGAGCAGTTCTTC. Its translation is CAGSGSGTGGEQFF.

V is TRBV6-5 and J is TRBJ1-1; D is uncertain. Germline V CDR1 and CDR2: MNHEY, SVGAGI. The CDR3 has 14 amino acids. Deletions cut 5 bases from V and 3 bases from J, with 13 bases between. This CDR3 reads CASSPFTGYTEAFF. CDR3 DNA sequence: TGTGCCAGCAGTCCCTTTACGGGGTACACTGAAGCTTTCTTT.

The count of this clone is one. J is TRBJ1-2 and V is TRBV24-1; D gene unclear. This CDR3 has 15 amino acids. CDR1 is KGHDR, CDR2 SFDVKD, per germline. V was cut by 5 bases and J by 0 bases, with 12 bases left in between. CDR3 in amino acids: CATSGSRLANYGYTF. CDR3 nucleotides: TGTGCCACCAGTGGAAGCAGACTAGCTAACTATGGCTACACCTTC.

J is TRBJ1-2 and V is TRBV4-1; 9 bases fit TRBD1. J was trimmed by 6 bases and V by 0 bases; bases with no gene match: 8. Germline CDR1 reads MGHRA; CDR2 reads YSYEKL. The CDR3 covers 16 residues. CDR3 sequence: CASSQDAGTGYDGYTF. CDR3 DNA sequence: TGCGCCAGCAGCCAAGACGCTGGGACAGGGTATGATGGCTACACCTTC.